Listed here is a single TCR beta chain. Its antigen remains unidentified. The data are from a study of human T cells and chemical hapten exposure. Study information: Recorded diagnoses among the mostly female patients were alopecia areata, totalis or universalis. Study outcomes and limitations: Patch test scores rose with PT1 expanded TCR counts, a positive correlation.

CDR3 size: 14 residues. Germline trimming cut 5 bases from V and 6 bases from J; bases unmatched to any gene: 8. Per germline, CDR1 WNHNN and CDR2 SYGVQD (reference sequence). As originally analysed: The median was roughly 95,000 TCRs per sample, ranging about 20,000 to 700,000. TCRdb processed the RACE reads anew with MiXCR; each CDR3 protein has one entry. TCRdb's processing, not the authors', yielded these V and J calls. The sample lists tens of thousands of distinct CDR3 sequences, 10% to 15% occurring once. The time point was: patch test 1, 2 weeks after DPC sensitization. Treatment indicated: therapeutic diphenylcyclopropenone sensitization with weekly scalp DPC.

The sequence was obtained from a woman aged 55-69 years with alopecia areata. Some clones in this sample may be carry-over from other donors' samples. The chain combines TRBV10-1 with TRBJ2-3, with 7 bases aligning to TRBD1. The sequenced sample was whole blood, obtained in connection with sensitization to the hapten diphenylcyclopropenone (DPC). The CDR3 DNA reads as TGCGCCAGCAGTATAAGGGGGACAGCTGATACGCAGTATTTT. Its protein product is CASSIRGTADTQYF.